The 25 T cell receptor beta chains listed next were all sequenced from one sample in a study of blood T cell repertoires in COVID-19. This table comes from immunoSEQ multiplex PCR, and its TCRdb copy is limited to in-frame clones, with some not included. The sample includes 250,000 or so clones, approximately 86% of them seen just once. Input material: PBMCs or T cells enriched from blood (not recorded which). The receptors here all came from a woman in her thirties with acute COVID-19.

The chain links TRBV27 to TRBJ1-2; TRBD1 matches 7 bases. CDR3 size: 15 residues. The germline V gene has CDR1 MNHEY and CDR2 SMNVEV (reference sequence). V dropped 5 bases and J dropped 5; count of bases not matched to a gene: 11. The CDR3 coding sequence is TGTGCCAGCAGTCCCCTCCGGGACAGACCTTATGGCTACACCTTC. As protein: CASSPLRDRPYGYTF.

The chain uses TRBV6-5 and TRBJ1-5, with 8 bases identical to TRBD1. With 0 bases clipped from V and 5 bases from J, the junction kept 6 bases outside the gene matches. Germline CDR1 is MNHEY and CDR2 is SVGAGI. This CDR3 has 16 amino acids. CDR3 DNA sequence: TGTGCCAGCAGTTACTCGAGGGACAGGCCCGATCAGCCCCAGCATTTT. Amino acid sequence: CASSYSRDRPDQPQHF.

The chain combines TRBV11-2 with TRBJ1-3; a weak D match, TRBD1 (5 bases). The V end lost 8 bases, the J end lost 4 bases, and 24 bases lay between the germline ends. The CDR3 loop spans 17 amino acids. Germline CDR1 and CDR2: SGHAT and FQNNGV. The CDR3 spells CASSRGYKILKGNTIYF. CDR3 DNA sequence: TGTGCCAGCTCTAGGGGATATAAGATTCTCAAGGGAAACACCATATATTTT. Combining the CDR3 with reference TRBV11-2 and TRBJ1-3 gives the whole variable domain EAGVAQSPRYKIIEKRQSVAFWCNPISGHATLYWYQQILGQGPKLLIQFQNNGVVDDSQLPKDRFSAERLKGVDSTLKIQPAKLEDSAVYLCASSRGYKILKGNTIYFGEGSWLTVV.

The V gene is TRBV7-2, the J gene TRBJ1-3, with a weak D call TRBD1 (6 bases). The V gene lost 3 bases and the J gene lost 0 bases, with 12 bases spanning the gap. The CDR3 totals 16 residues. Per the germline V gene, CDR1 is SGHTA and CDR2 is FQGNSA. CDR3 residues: CASSFPRTDSGNTIYF. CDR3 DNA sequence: TGTGCCAGCAGCTTCCCTAGGACAGACTCTGGAAACACCATATATTTT.

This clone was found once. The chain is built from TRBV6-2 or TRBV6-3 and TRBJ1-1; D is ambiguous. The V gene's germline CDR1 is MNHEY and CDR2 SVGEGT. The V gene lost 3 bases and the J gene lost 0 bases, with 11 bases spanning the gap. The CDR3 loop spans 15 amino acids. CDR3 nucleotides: TGTGCCAGCAGTTATACAGCCCCCATGAACACTGAAGCTTTCTTT. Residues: CASSYTAPMNTEAFF.

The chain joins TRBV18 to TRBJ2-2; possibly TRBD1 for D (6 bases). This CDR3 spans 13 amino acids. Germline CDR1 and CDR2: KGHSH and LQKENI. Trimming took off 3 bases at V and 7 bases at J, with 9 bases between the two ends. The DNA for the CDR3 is TGTGCCAGCTCACCCACAGGGTTCGGGGAGCTGTTTTTT. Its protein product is CASSPTGFGELFF. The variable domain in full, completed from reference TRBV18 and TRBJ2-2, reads NAGVMQNPRHLVRRRGQEARLRCSPMKGHSHVYWYRQLPEEGLKFMVYLQKENIIDESGMPKERFSAEFPKEGPSILRIQQVVRGDSAAYFCASSPTGFGELFFGEGSRLTVL.

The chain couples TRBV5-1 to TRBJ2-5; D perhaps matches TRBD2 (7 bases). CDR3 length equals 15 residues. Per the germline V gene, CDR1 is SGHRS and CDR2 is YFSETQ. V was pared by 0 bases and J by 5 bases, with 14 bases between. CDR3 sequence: CASSLVTGLGETQYF. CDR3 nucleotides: TGCGCCAGCAGCTTGGTGACAGGACTAGGGGAGACCCAGTACTTC.

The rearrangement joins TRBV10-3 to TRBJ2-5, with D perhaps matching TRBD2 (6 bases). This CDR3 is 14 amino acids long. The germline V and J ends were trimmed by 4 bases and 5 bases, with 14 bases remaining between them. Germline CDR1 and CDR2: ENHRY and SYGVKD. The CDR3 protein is CAISGGAKGETQYF. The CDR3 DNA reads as TGTGCCATCAGTGGCGGGGCCAAGGGCGAGACCCAGTACTTC.

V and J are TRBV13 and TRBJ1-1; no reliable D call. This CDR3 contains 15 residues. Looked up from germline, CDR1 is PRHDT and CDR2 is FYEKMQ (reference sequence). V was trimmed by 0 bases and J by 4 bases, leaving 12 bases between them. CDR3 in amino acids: CASSLGRDKATEAFF. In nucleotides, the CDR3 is TGTGCCAGCAGCTTAGGCCGGGATAAGGCCACTGAAGCTTTCTTT.

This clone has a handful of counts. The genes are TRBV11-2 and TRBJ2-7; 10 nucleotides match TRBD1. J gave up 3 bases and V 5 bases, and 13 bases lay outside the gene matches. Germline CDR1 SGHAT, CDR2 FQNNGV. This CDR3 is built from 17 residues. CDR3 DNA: TGTGCCAGCAGCCCCCTTAACCGAAGGACAGGGGGCTACGAGCAGTACTTC. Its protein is CASSPLNRRTGGYEQYF.

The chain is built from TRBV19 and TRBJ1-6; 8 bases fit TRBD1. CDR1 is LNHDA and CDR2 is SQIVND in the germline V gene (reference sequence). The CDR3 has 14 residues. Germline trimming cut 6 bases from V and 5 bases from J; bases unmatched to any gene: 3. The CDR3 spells CASSPTGDNSPLHF. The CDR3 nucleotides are TGTGCCAGTAGCCCGACAGGGGATAATTCACCCCTCCACTTT.

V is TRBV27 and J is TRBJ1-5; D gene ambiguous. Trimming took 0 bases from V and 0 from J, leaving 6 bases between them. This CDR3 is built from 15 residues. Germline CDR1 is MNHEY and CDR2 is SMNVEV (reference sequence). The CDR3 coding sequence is TGTGCCAGCAGTTTATCAGCATATAGCAATCAGCCCCAGCATTTT. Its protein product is CASSLSAYSNQPQHF.

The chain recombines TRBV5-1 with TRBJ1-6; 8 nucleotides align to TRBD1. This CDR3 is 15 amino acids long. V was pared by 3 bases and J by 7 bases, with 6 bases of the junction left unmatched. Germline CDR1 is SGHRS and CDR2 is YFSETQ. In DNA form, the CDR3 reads TGCGCCAGCAGCTGGGACAGGTCGCGGAATTCACCCCTCCACTTT. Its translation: CASSWDRSRNSPLHF.

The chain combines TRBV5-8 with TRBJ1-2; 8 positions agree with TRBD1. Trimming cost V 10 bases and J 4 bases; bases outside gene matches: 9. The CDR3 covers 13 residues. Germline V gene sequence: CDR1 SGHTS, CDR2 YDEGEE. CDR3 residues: CASNPGQAYGYTF. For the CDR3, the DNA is TGTGCCTCGAACCCGGGACAGGCCTATGGCTACACCTTC.

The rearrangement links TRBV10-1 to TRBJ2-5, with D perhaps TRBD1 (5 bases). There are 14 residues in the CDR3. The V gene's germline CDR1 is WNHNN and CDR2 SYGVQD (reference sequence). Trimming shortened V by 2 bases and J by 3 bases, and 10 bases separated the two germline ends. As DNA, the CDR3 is TGCGCCAGCAGTGAGACGACAGAAAAAGAGACCCAGTACTTC. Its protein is CASSETTEKETQYF.

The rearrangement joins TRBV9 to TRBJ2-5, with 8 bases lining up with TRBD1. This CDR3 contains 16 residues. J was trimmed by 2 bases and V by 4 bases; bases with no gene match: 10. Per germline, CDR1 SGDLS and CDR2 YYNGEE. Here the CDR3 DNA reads TGTGCCAGCAGCTCACGGGACAGGTCCATTCAAGAGACCCAGTACTTC. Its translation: CASSSRDRSIQETQYF.

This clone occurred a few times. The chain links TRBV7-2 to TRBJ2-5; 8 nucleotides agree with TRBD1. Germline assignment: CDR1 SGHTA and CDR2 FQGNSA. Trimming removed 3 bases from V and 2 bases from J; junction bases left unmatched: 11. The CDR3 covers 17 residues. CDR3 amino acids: CASSFVPPGGGQETQYF. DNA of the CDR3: TGTGCCAGCAGCTTCGTACCCCCAGGGGGCGGGCAAGAGACCCAGTACTTC.

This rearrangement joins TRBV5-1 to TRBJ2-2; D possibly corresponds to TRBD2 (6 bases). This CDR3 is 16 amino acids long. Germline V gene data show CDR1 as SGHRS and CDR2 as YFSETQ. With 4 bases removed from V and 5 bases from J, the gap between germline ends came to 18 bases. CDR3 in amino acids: CASSGSAGRFTGELFF. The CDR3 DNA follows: TGCGCCAGCAGCGGTTCTGCCGGGAGATTTACCGGGGAGCTGTTTTTT.

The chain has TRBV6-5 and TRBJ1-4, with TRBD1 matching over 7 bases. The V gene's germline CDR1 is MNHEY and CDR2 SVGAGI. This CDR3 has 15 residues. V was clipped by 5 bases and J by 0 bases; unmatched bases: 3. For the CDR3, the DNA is TGTGCCAGCAGTCTCGGACAGGCAACTAATGAAAAACTGTTTTTT. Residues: CASSLGQATNEKLFF.

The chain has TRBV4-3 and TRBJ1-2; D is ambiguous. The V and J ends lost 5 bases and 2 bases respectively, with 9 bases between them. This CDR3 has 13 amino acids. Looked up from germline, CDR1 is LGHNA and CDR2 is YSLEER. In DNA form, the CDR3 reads TGCGCCAGCAGCTCAGAACAAAACTATGGCTACACCTTC. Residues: CASSSEQNYGYTF.

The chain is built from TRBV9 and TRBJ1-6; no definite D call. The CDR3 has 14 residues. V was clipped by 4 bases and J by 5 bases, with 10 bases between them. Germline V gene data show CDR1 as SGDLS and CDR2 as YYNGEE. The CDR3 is CASSSEPDNSPLHF. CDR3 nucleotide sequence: TGTGCCAGCAGCTCCGAGCCCGATAATTCACCCCTCCACTTT.

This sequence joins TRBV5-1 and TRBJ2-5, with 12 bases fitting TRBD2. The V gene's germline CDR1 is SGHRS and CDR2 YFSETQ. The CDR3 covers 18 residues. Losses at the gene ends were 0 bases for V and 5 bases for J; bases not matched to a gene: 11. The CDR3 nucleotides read TGCGCCAGCAGCTTGGGGACTAGCGGGGCGATCTCGGGGGAGACCCAGTACTTC. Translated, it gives CASSLGTSGAISGETQYF.

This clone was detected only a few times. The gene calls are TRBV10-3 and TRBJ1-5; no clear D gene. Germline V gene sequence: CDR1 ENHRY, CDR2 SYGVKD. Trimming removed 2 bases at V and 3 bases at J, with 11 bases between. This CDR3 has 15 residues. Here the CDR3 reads CAISEVDTPNQPQHF. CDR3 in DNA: TGTGCCATCAGTGAGGTCGACACCCCCAATCAGCCCCAGCATTTT.

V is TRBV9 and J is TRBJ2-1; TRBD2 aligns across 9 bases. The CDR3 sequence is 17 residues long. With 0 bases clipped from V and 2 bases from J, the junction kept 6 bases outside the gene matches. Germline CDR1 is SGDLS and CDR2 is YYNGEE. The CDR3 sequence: CASSVDKSGGTYNEQFF. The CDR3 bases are TGTGCCAGCAGCGTAGATAAAAGCGGGGGGACCTACAATGAGCAGTTCTTC.

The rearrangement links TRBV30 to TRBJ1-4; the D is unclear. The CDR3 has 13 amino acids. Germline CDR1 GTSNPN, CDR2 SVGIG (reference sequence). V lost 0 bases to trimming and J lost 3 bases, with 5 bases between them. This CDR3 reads CAWSVSANEKLFF. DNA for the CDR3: TGTGCCTGGAGTGTATCGGCTAATGAAAAACTGTTTTTT.